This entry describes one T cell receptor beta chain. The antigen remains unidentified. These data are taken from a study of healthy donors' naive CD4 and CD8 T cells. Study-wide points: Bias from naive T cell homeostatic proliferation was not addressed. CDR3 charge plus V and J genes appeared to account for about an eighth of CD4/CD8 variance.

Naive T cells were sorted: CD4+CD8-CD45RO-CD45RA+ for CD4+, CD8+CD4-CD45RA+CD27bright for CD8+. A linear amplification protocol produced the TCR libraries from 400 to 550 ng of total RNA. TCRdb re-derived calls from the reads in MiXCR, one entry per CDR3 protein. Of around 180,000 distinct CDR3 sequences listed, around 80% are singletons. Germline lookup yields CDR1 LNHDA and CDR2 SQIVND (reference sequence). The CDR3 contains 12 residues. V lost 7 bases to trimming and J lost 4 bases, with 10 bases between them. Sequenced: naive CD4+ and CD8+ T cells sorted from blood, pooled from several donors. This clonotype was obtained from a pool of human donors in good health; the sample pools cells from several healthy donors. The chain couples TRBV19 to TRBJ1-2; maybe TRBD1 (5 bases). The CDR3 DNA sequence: TGTGCCAGTAATTCAGGGTTCTATGGCTACACCTTC. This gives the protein CASNSGFYGYTF. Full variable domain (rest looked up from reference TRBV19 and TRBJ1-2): DGGITQSPKYLFRKEGQNVTLSCEQNLNHDAMYWYRQDPGQGLRLIYYSQIVNDFQKGDIAEGYSVSREKKESFPLTVTSAQKNPTAFYLCASNSGFYGYTFGSGTRLTVV.